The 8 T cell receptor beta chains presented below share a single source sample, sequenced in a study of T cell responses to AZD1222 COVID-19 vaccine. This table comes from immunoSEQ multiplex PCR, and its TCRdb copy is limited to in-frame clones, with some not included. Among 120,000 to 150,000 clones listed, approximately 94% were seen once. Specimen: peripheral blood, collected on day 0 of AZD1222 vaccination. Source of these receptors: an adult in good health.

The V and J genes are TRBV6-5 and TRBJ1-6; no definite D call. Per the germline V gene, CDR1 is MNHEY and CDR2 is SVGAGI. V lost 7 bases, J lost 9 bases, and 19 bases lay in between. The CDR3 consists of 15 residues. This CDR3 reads CASTLEAGSGSPLHF. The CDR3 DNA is TGTGCCAGCACTCTAGAGGCAGGATCAGGTTCACCCCTCCACTTT.

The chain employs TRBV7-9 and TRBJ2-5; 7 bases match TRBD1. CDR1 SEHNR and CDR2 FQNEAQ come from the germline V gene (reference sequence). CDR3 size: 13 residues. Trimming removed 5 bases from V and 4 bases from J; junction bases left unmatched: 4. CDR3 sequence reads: CASSRQGLETQYF. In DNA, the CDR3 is TGTGCCAGCAGCAGACAGGGTCTAGAGACCCAGTACTTC.

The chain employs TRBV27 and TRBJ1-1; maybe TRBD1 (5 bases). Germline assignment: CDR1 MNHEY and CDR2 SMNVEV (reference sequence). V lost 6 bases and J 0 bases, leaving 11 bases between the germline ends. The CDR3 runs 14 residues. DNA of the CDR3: TGTGCCAGCAGCCCGGGACGGCTGAACACTGAAGCTTTCTTT. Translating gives CASSPGRLNTEAFF.

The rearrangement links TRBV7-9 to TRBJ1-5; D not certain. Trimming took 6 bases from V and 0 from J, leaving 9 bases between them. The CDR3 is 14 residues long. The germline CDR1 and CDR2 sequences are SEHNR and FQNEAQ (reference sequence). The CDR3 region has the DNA TGTGCCAGCAGGGGAAACCGTAGCAATCAGCCCCAGCATTTT. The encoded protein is CASRGNRSNQPQHF.

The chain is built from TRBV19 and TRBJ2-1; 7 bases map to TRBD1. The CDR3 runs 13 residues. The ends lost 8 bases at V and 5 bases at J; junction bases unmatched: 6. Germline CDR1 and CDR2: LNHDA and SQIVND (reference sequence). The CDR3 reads CASSGTAHNEQFF. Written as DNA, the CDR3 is TGTGCCAGTTCCGGGACAGCCCACAATGAGCAGTTCTTC.

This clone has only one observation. CDR3 in amino acids: CASSIGTGSGYTF. For the CDR3, the DNA is TGTGCCAGTAGTATAGGGACAGGCAGCGGCTACACCTTC. The chain carries TRBV19 and TRBJ1-2; 7 nucleotides agree with TRBD1. CDR1 is LNHDA and CDR2 is SQIVND in the germline V gene (reference sequence). CDR3 length equals 13 residues. J lost 8 bases, V lost 1 base, and 4 bases had no gene match.

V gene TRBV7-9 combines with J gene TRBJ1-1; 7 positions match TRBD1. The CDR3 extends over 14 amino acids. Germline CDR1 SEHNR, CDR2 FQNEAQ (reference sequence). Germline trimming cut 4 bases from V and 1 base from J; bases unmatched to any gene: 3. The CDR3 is CASSSRGENTEAFF. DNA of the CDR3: TGTGCCAGCAGCTCCAGGGGGGAGAACACTGAAGCTTTCTTT.

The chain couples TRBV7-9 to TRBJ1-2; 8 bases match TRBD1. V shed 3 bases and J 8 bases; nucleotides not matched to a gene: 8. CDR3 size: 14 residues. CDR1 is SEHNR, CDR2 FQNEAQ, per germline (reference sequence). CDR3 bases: TGTGCCAGCAGCTTCCCCTTGACAGGGGAGGGCTACACCTTC. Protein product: CASSFPLTGEGYTF.